This T cell receptor beta chain was retrieved from a study of response to subunit inactivated influenza vaccine. The sample holds many counts of this clonotype. Antigen unknown. TCRdb used MiXCR to reprocess the RT-PCR reads, holding one entry per CDR3 protein. Of more than 700,000 distinct CDR3 sequences listed, around 20% are singletons. The CDR3 length is 12 residues. The V and J ends lost 2 bases and 11 bases, in that order; junction bases with no gene match: 4. Germline-derived CDR1 and CDR2 are MNHNY and SVGAGI (reference sequence). Study-level points and caveats: The authors put forward the suggestion that each seasonal influenza vaccination may bring in only a limited number of new T cells.

The material was PBMCs from blood, obtained 5 to 6 days after vaccination. This clonotype originated in a man between 45 and 60 years old who received an inactivated influenza vaccine. This chain joins TRBV6-6 and TRBJ2-7, with 9 bases aligning to TRBD1. The CDR3 is CASSYRDRVEYF. CDR3 in DNA: TGTGCCAGCAGTTACCGGGACAGGGTTGAGTACTTC.